These 22 T cell receptor beta chains were sequenced from one sample in a study of blood T cell repertoires in COVID-19. Some clones are missing from TCRdb's copy, which holds only in-frame ones; the method was immunoSEQ multiplex PCR. The sample yields some 60,000 clones, roughly 86% seen once. The material sequenced was peripheral blood. The receptors stem from a man aged 70-80 years with acute or convalescent COVID-19.

In its sample, this clone was seen once. The chain carries TRBV7-9 and TRBJ1-2; D gene ambiguous. The V and J ends lost 5 bases and 4 bases respectively, with 14 bases between them. The CDR3 runs 14 residues. From germline, CDR1 is SEHNR and CDR2 FQNEAQ (reference sequence). The CDR3 sequence is CASSPVRSAYGYTF. CDR3 DNA sequence: TGTGCCAGCAGCCCCGTCCGGTCCGCCTATGGCTACACCTTC.

The genes are TRBV19 and TRBJ1-3; 10 bases align to TRBD1. With 3 bases clipped from V and 8 bases from J, the junction kept 7 bases outside the gene matches. Germline values: CDR1 LNHDA, CDR2 SQIVND (reference sequence). CDR3 length equals 15 residues. DNA of the CDR3: TGTGCCAGTAGTATCGGGACAGGGGCAAGTGACACCATATATTTT. Translation: CASSIGTGASDTIYF. The whole variable domain, remainder taken from reference TRBV19 and TRBJ1-3, is DGGITQSPKYLFRKEGQNVTLSCEQNLNHDAMYWYRQDPGQGLRLIYYSQIVNDFQKGDIAEGYSVSREKKESFPLTVTSAQKNPTAFYLCASSIGTGASDTIYFGEGSWLTVV.

The CDR3 protein is CASSTQTKNYGYTF. In DNA form, the CDR3 reads TGTGCCAGCAGCACACAGACCAAGAACTATGGCTACACCTTC. V and J are TRBV6-6 and TRBJ1-2; the D is unclear. Germline V gene sequence: CDR1 MNHNY, CDR2 SVGAGI (reference sequence). CDR3 size: 14 residues. V shed 6 bases and J shed 2 bases, with 13 bases lying between them.

This clone was seen more than once but under ten times. The rearrangement joins TRBV11-2 to TRBJ1-1; 9 bases agree with TRBD1. This CDR3 contains 14 residues. CDR1 is SGHAT, CDR2 FQNNGV, per germline. Trimming cost V 5 bases and J 2 bases; bases outside gene matches: 3. The CDR3 region is CASSMTGGNTEAFF. As DNA, the CDR3 is TGTGCCAGCAGCATGACAGGGGGAAACACTGAAGCTTTCTTT.

V and J are TRBV5-6 and TRBJ2-7, with 7 bases lining up with TRBD1. CDR1 is SGHDT, CDR2 YYEEEE, per germline. The CDR3 has 12 amino acids. The V segment lost 0 bases and the J segment 8 bases; nucleotides outside the gene matches: 2. CDR3 in DNA: TGTGCCAGCAGCTTGGTGACAGGGCAGCAGTACTTC. This gives the protein CASSLVTGQQYF. The full variable domain, with the rest looked up from reference TRBV5-6 and TRBJ2-7, is DAGVTQSPTHLIKTRGQQVTLRCSPKSGHDTVSWYQQALGQGPQFIFQYYEEEERQRGNFPDRFSGHQFPNYSSELNVNALLLGDSALYLCASSLVTGQQYFGPGTRLTVT.

J is TRBJ2-4 and V is TRBV2, with 8 nucleotides matching TRBD1. CDR1 and CDR2 from the germline V gene are SNHLY and FYNNEI. The CDR3 contains 14 residues. V was pared by 8 bases and J by 8 bases, with 11 bases of the junction left unmatched. CDR3 nucleotides: TGTGCCAGCCACCCCAGGGGGCGCTCGGACATTCAGTACTTC. Translation: CASHPRGRSDIQYF.

V usage is TRBV3-1 (or the pseudogene TRBV3-2) and J usage is TRBJ1-3; D is unclear. This CDR3 is 17 amino acids long. Germline loops: CDR1 LGHDT, CDR2 YNNKEL (reference sequence). V was cut by 0 bases and J by 0 bases, with 12 bases left in between. The CDR3, as DNA: TGTGCCAGCAGCCAAGATTCCCCGGGGTCCTCTGGAAACACCATATATTTT. Amino acid sequence: CASSQDSPGSSGNTIYF.

The chain employs TRBV5-1 and TRBJ2-1; possible D gene TRBD1, 6 bases. In germline, CDR1 is SGHRS, CDR2 YFSETQ. V was shortened by 0 bases and J by 0 bases, with 7 bases between the two germline ends. The CDR3 contains 15 residues. The CDR3 is CASSLGGGSYNEQFF. CDR3 in DNA: TGCGCCAGCAGCTTGGGAGGGGGCTCCTACAATGAGCAGTTCTTC.

The V and J genes are TRBV27 and TRBJ2-2; TRBD2 aligns across 8 bases. The V and J ends lost 6 bases and 6 bases, in that order; junction bases with no gene match: 6. The CDR3 length is 14 residues. Germline CDR1 MNHEY, CDR2 SMNVEV (reference sequence). The CDR3 loop reads CASSTGTSSGELFF. In DNA, the CDR3 is TGTGCCAGCAGCACCGGGACTAGTTCCGGGGAGCTGTTTTTT.

In nucleotides, the CDR3 is TGTGCCAGCAGCTTAACTGGCCGAGCGGGAGGGCTCTATGAGCAGTTCTTC. Translated: CASSLTGRAGGLYEQFF. The gene calls are TRBV7-3 and TRBJ2-1; 10 bases are shared with TRBD2. CDR3 size: 17 residues. After removal of 0 bases from V and 8 bases from J, the junction contained 10 bases not matched to a gene. Germline loops: CDR1 SGHTA, CDR2 FQGTGA. The complete variable domain, with remaining parts taken from reference TRBV7-3 and TRBJ2-1, reads GAGVSQTPSNKVTEKGKYVELRCDPISGHTALYWYRQSLGQGPEFLIYFQGTGAADDSGLPNDRFFAVRPEGSVSTLKIQRTERGDSAVYLCASSLTGRAGGLYEQFFGPGTRLTVL.

Only one count was recorded for this clone. V usage is TRBV6-4 and J usage is TRBJ1-5; the D gene is possibly TRBD1 (5 bases). Trimming took off 4 bases at V and 4 bases at J, with 11 bases between the two ends. The CDR3 length is 14 residues. CDR1 MRHNA and CDR2 SNTAGT come from the germline V gene. The DNA for the CDR3 is TGTGCCAGCAGTGGTGTCGCAGGGAATCAGCCCCAGCATTTT. Protein: CASSGVAGNQPQHF.

The genes are TRBV9 and TRBJ1-3; tentative D call: TRBD1 (5 bases). V lost 6 bases and J lost 2, with 9 bases in between. The CDR3 covers 13 residues. Germline V gene lookup returns CDR1 SGDLS and CDR2 YYNGEE. The CDR3 bases are TGTGCCAGCAACCCGGACACTGGAAACACCATATATTTT. This encodes CASNPDTGNTIYF. The full variable domain, completed using reference TRBV9 and TRBJ1-3, is DSGVTQTPKHLITATGQRVTLRCSPRSGDLSVYWYQQSLDQGLQFLIQYYNGEERAKGNILERFSAQQFPDLHSELNLSSLELGDSALYFCASNPDTGNTIYFGEGSWLTVV.

This clone is medium-sized (0.01 to 0.1%). The genes are TRBV30 and TRBJ1-6, with 9 bases that match TRBD1. CDR1 is GTSNPN, CDR2 SVGIG, per germline (reference sequence). V was clipped by 5 bases and J by 2 bases; unmatched bases: 10. This CDR3 contains 17 residues. CDR3 residues: CAWGRDREETYNSPLHF. For the CDR3, the DNA is TGTGCCTGGGGCCGGGACAGGGAAGAAACCTATAATTCACCCCTCCACTTT.

V usage is TRBV5-6 and J usage is TRBJ2-7; weak D call: TRBD1 (6 bases). Germline values: CDR1 SGHDT, CDR2 YYEEEE. The CDR3 loop spans 15 amino acids. Between the trimmed V and J ends, which lost 4 bases and 4 bases, there was a span of 18 bases. CDR3 sequence reads: CASSANPHRVYEQYF. The CDR3 bases are TGTGCCAGCAGCGCCAATCCGCACAGGGTTTACGAGCAGTACTTC.

The chain links TRBV9 to TRBJ2-7; 7 bases are shared with TRBD1. This CDR3 has 15 residues. J lost 4 bases, V lost 4 bases, and 11 bases had no gene match. Per the germline V gene, CDR1 is SGDLS and CDR2 is YYNGEE. The CDR3, as DNA: TGTGCCAGCAGCACAACCCCGGGACAGAGATACGAGCAGTACTTC. Protein product: CASSTTPGQRYEQYF.

This sequence joins TRBV6-5 and TRBJ2-7; tentatively, D is TRBD1 (6 bases). The length of the CDR3 is 13 residues. Germline CDR1 is MNHEY and CDR2 is SVGAGI. The V and J ends lost 8 bases and 5 bases respectively, with 16 bases between them. The CDR3 here is CASRWTALDEQYF. CDR3 bases: TGTGCCAGCCGGTGGACAGCGTTAGACGAGCAGTACTTC.

This clone has only one observation. This rearrangement joins TRBV5-1 to TRBJ2-2; a weak D match, TRBD1 (6 bases). CDR1 SGHRS and CDR2 YFSETQ come from the germline V gene. The V and J ends lost 9 bases and 2 bases respectively, with 20 bases between them. The CDR3 contains 16 residues. The CDR3 sequence: CATTLLGQINTGELFF. The CDR3 bases are TGCGCCACCACGCTTTTGGGACAAATTAACACCGGGGAGCTGTTTTTT. Filled out from reference TRBV5-1 and TRBJ2-2, the complete variable domain reads KAGVTQTPRYLIKTRGQQVTLSCSPISGHRSVSWYQQTPGQGLQFLFEYFSETQRNKGNFPGRFSGRQFSNSRSEMNVSTLELGDSALYLCATTLLGQINTGELFFGEGSRLTVL.

The chain uses TRBV5-1 and TRBJ1-6; TRBD1 is a possible D gene (5 bases). V was cut by 4 bases and J by 5 bases, with 13 bases left in between. CDR1 is SGHRS, CDR2 YFSETQ, per germline. This CDR3 is 15 amino acids long. The CDR3 region has the DNA TGCGCCAGCAGCCTAGGGGTTCCCGATAATTCACCCCTCCACTTT. Its protein is CASSLGVPDNSPLHF.

The chain carries TRBV7-3 and TRBJ2-2, with TRBD2 matching over 7 bases. The CDR3 totals 16 residues. Trimming took 2 bases from V and 5 from J; bases not matched to a gene: 8. Germline lookup yields CDR1 SGHTA and CDR2 FQGTGA. CDR3 in DNA: TGTGCCAGCAGCTTATATGCGGGAGCAGGGACCGGGGAGCTGTTTTTT. It specifies CASSLYAGAGTGELFF.

The gene calls are TRBV3-1 (or the pseudogene TRBV3-2) and TRBJ1-6; 9 positions match TRBD1. V lost 6 bases and J lost 9; bases outside the gene matches: 9. Germline lookup yields CDR1 LGHDT and CDR2 YNNKEL (reference sequence). CDR3 length equals 15 residues. The CDR3 coding sequence is TGTGCCAGCAGGCCCGAACAGGGGGCTGGTTCACCCCTCCACTTT. Residues: CASRPEQGAGSPLHF.

This clone was found once. The V call is TRBV19, the J call TRBJ2-6; D is ambiguous. The CDR3 spans 14 residues. V lost 5 bases to trimming and J lost 0 bases, with 5 bases between them. The germline gives CDR1 LNHDA, CDR2 SQIVND (reference sequence). The CDR3 sequence is CASSVRSGANVLTF. CDR3 bases: TGTGCCAGTAGTGTCCGCTCTGGGGCCAACGTCCTGACTTTC.

The chain uses TRBV7-2 and TRBJ2-5, with 7 bases fitting TRBD1. The germline CDR1 and CDR2 sequences are SGHTA and FQGNSA. This CDR3 region has 15 residues. After removal of 0 bases from V and 3 bases from J, the junction contained 4 bases not matched to a gene. The DNA for the CDR3 is TGTGCCAGCAGCTTAGCTGGGACAGCTGAAGAGACCCAGTACTTC. The encoded protein is CASSLAGTAEETQYF.